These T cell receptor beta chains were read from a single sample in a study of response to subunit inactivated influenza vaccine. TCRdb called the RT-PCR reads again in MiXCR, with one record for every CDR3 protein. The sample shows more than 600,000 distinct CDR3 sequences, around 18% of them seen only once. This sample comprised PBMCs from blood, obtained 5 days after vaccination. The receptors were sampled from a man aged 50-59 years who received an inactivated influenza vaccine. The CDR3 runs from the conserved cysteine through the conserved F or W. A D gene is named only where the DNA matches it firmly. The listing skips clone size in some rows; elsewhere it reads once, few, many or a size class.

CDR3 DNA: TGTGCCAGCACCGCGGGGGGGAACACTGAAGCTTTCTTT
CDR3 protein: CASTAGGNTEAFF
clone size: few
D gene: -
J gene: TRBJ1-1
V gene: TRBV18

CDR3 DNA: TGCGCCAGCAGCCAAGCACTCTCGGGACAGGGGTTTTCAGATACGCAGTATTTT
CDR3 protein: CASSQALSGQGFSDTQYF
clone size: -
D gene: TRBD1
J gene: TRBJ2-3
V gene: TRBV4-3

CDR3 DNA: TGCGCCAGCAGTGAGTCGTTGGGAGATACGCAGTATTTT
CDR3 protein: CASSESLGDTQYF
clone size: -
D gene: -
J gene: TRBJ2-3
V gene: TRBV10-1

CDR3 DNA: TGCAGCGTTTGGACAGGCTATGGCTACACCTTC
CDR3 protein: CSVWTGYGYTF
clone size: many
D gene: TRBD1
J gene: TRBJ1-2
V gene: TRBV29-1

CDR3 DNA: TGTGCCACCAGCAGAGATCGGGGCGCAGATACGCAGTATTTT
CDR3 protein: CATSRDRGADTQYF
clone size: -
D gene: -
J gene: TRBJ2-3
V gene: TRBV15

CDR3 DNA: TGCAGTGCTAGAGCGGAAGTCTCGGAGACCCAGTACTTC
CDR3 protein: CSARAEVSETQYF
clone size: few
D gene: -
J gene: TRBJ2-5
V gene: TRBV20-1

CDR3 DNA: TGTGCCAGCAGCTCCCTCGTCAGCGCGGGTGAGCAGTTCTTC
CDR3 protein: CASSSLVSAGEQFF
clone size: -
D gene: -
J gene: TRBJ2-1
V gene: TRBV7-2

CDR3 DNA: TGTGCCAGCAGCTTAGGACTAGCGGGAGGGCCCACCGGGGAGCTGTTTTTT
CDR3 protein: CASSLGLAGGPTGELFF
clone size: few
D gene: TRBD2
J gene: TRBJ2-2
V gene: TRBV7-2

CDR3 DNA: TGTGCCAGCTCCCACCAAAGGGGCAGGGGGAATAATTCACCCCTCCACTTT
CDR3 protein: CASSHQRGRGNNSPLHF
clone size: -
D gene: TRBD1
J gene: TRBJ1-6
V gene: TRBV13

CDR3 DNA: TGTGCCAGCAGTTACGAAGGCAGCACAGATACGCAGTATTTT
CDR3 protein: CASSYEGSTDTQYF
clone size: few
D gene: -
J gene: TRBJ2-3
V gene: TRBV6-2/TRBV6-3

CDR3 DNA: TGTGCCAGCAGCTTAGGGGGGACGAAGGGAGAAGCTTTCTTT
CDR3 protein: CASSLGGTKGEAFF
clone size: many
D gene: -
J gene: TRBJ1-1
V gene: TRBV7-2

CDR3 DNA: TGCAGTGCTAGAGTCTCTCGCTTCACAGATACGCAGTATTTT
CDR3 protein: CSARVSRFTDTQYF
clone size: few
D gene: -
J gene: TRBJ2-3
V gene: TRBV20-1

CDR3 DNA: TGTGCCAGCAGCAGGATATTCGTAGCCAAAAACATTCAGTACTTC
CDR3 protein: CASSRIFVAKNIQYF
clone size: -
D gene: -
J gene: TRBJ2-4
V gene: TRBV11-2

CDR3 DNA: TGTGCCAGCAGTGAGCAGGGGTACGGAGCTGAAGCTTTCTTT
CDR3 protein: CASSEQGYGAEAFF
clone size: -
D gene: -
J gene: TRBJ1-1
V gene: TRBV25-1

CDR3 DNA: TGTGCCAGCAGTTCGGACCGAGGAACTTGGCAGTATTTT
CDR3 protein: CASSSDRGTWQYF
clone size: once
D gene: -
J gene: TRBJ2-3
V gene: TRBV6-5

CDR3 DNA: TGTGCCACCAGCAGAGATGGCGAAGTAGTTTTATCTGGGGCCAACGTCCTGACTTTC
CDR3 protein: CATSRDGEVVLSGANVLTF
clone size: many
D gene: -
J gene: TRBJ2-6
V gene: TRBV15

CDR3 DNA: TGCAGCGTTGAAAGGCTAGCGGGGGATGAGCAGTTCTTC
CDR3 protein: CSVERLAGDEQFF
clone size: -
D gene: TRBD2
J gene: TRBJ2-1
V gene: TRBV29-1

CDR3 DNA: TGTGCCAGCAGCTCTCATAGCGGACTAGCGGCCAATGAGCAGTTCTTC
CDR3 protein: CASSSHSGLAANEQFF
clone size: -
D gene: TRBD2
J gene: TRBJ2-1
V gene: TRBV5-5

CDR3 DNA: TGCAGCGTTGCAGGGGGCGATGAAAAACTGTTTTTT
CDR3 protein: CSVAGGDEKLFF
clone size: few
D gene: TRBD1
J gene: TRBJ1-4
V gene: TRBV29-1

CDR3 DNA: TGCAGCGTTTTTCTAGACAGGGAGGGCGAGCAGTACTTC
CDR3 protein: CSVFLDREGEQYF
clone size: few
D gene: -
J gene: TRBJ2-7
V gene: TRBV29-1

CDR3 DNA: TGTGCCAGCAGTGAGACGGGGCCGAGAAATACGCAGTATTTT
CDR3 protein: CASSETGPRNTQYF
clone size: -
D gene: -
J gene: TRBJ2-3
V gene: TRBV2

CDR3 DNA: TGTGCCAGCAGCTCGGAGCGGGAGCCTTTGAATGAGCAGTTCTTC
CDR3 protein: CASSSEREPLNEQFF
clone size: -
D gene: TRBD2
J gene: TRBJ2-1
V gene: TRBV7-9

CDR3 DNA: TGTGCCAGCAGGGGGACAGGGGGGCACGAGCAGTACTTC
CDR3 protein: CASRGTGGHEQYF
clone size: few
D gene: TRBD1
J gene: TRBJ2-7
V gene: TRBV25-1

CDR3 DNA: TGTGCCAGCAGCTTATACCTAGCGGGGGGGAATGGAGATACGCAGTATTTT
CDR3 protein: CASSLYLAGGNGDTQYF
clone size: -
D gene: TRBD2
J gene: TRBJ2-3
V gene: TRBV7-2

CDR3 DNA: TGCAGTGCGCCGGAGCTCACAGATACGCAGTATTTT
CDR3 protein: CSAPELTDTQYF
clone size: few
D gene: -
J gene: TRBJ2-3
V gene: TRBV20-1

CDR3 DNA: TGCAGCGTTCGGGACAGACAAAACACTGAAGCTTTCTTT
CDR3 protein: CSVRDRQNTEAFF
clone size: few
D gene: TRBD1
J gene: TRBJ1-1
V gene: TRBV29-1

CDR3 DNA: TGCAGTGCTAGAGATAATTTTGACAGGGTCGCCTTATACGAGCAGTACTTC
CDR3 protein: CSARDNFDRVALYEQYF
clone size: few
D gene: TRBD1
J gene: TRBJ2-7
V gene: TRBV20-1

CDR3 DNA: TGCAGTGCTAAAGGACAGGGGCGCAATGAGCAGTTCTTC
CDR3 protein: CSAKGQGRNEQFF
clone size: -
D gene: TRBD1
J gene: TRBJ2-1
V gene: TRBV20-1

CDR3 DNA: TGTGCCATCAGTGAGTTGGTATCCATTGAAGCTTTCTTT
CDR3 protein: CAISELVSIEAFF
clone size: -
D gene: -
J gene: TRBJ1-1
V gene: TRBV10-3

CDR3 DNA: TGTGCCAGCTCACCGGGACAGGGTTTCTCTGAAGCTTTCTTT
CDR3 protein: CASSPGQGFSEAFF
clone size: few
D gene: TRBD1
J gene: TRBJ1-1
V gene: TRBV18

CDR3 DNA: TGTGCCACCAGCAGACCTTGGGGCAGGGGACGAGAGCAGTTCTTC
CDR3 protein: CATSRPWGRGREQFF
clone size: few
D gene: -
J gene: TRBJ2-1
V gene: TRBV15

CDR3 DNA: TGCGCCAGCAGCACCGGACAGGGGGACTCCTACGAGCAGTACTTC
CDR3 protein: CASSTGQGDSYEQYF
clone size: many
D gene: TRBD1
J gene: TRBJ2-7
V gene: TRBV5-1